Listed below are T cell receptor beta chains from one sample, sequenced in a study of T cell changes during pregnancy in multiple sclerosis. The protocol was immunoSEQ multiplex PCR, while the TCRdb copy is restricted to in-frame clones and leaves out a portion. Of 40,000 to 55,000 clones in the sample, roughly 89% were seen once. The sample here was CD4+ T cells from peripheral blood mononuclear cells, taken in the first trimester of pregnancy. Receptors originate from a female donor with multiple sclerosis, enrolled in a pregnancy study. Each CDR3 is given with its conserved first and last residue. The D gene is left open where the match is weak. Only some rows state a clone size, as once, few, many or a class for expanded clones.

d_call	j_call	v_call	clone_size	cdr3_aa	cdr3_nt
.	TRBJ2-5	TRBV7-3	.	CASSLEYQETQYF	TGTGCCAGCAGCTTAGAGTACCAAGAGACCCAGTACTTC
TRBD2	TRBJ2-2	TRBV15	.	CATSGSGRITGELFF	TGTGCCACCAGCGGGAGCGGGAGGATCACCGGGGAGCTGTTTTTT
TRBD2	TRBJ2-7	TRBV10-3	.	CAISDTSGRYYEQYF	TGTGCCATCAGCGATACTAGCGGGAGGTATTACGAGCAGTACTTC
TRBD2	TRBJ2-5	TRBV30	.	CAWSVRGGVGQETQYF	TGTGCCTGGAGTGTGCGGGGGGGGGTCGGACAAGAGACCCAGTACTTC
TRBD2	TRBJ2-7	TRBV6-1	.	CASIQAGVGEQYF	TGTGCCAGCATTCAAGCGGGAGTGGGCGAGCAGTACTTC
TRBD2	TRBJ2-2	TRBV6-1	.	CASTLAGGPGELFF	TGTGCCAGCACGCTAGCGGGAGGCCCCGGGGAGCTGTTTTTT
.	TRBJ2-2	TRBV7-2	.	CASSPLGLSHTGELFF	TGTGCCAGCAGCCCCCTCGGACTATCACACACCGGGGAGCTGTTTTTT
.	TRBJ1-2	TRBV4-2	.	CASSQAGQGVFGYTF	TGTGCCAGCAGCCAAGCCGGGCAGGGTGTATTTGGCTACACCTTC
TRBD1	TRBJ2-7	TRBV4-2	.	CASSRDREGLVEQYF	TGTGCCAGCAGCCGCGACAGGGAAGGTTTGGTCGAGCAGTACTTC
.	TRBJ2-7	TRBV7-9	.	CASSLGRGSVEQYF	TGTGCCAGCAGCTTAGGGAGGGGAAGTGTTGAGCAGTACTTC
TRBD2	TRBJ2-1	TRBV9	once	CASSVGGAGAYNEQFF	TGTGCCAGCAGCGTAGGTGGGGCGGGAGCCTACAATGAGCAGTTCTTC
.	TRBJ1-2	TRBV7-6	once	CASSLPGDYGYTF	TGTGCCAGCAGCTTACCGGGGGATTATGGCTACACCTTC
.	TRBJ1-3	TRBV30	few	CAWAWRGNTIYF	TGTGCCTGGGCCTGGCGGGGAAACACCATATATTTT
.	TRBJ2-4	TRBV21-1	.	CASSKEGPGQGIPKNIQYF	TGTGCCAGCAGCAAAGAAGGTCCGGGACAGGGGATTCCCAAAAACATTCAGTACTTC
.	TRBJ1-1	TRBV7-2	.	CASSLGPANTEAFF	TGTGCCAGCAGCTTGGGGCCGGCGAACACTGAAGCTTTCTTT
TRBD1	TRBJ2-1	TRBV5-1	.	CASSIYRDRRPNEQFF	TGCGCCAGCAGCATATACCGGGACAGGCGGCCCAATGAGCAGTTCTTC
.	TRBJ2-3	TRBV7-2	.	CASRRADRASTDTQYF	TGTGCCAGCAGGAGAGCGGACCGTGCTAGCACAGATACGCAGTATTTT
.	TRBJ1-1	TRBV6-5	.	CASSYSRGHTEAFF	TGTGCCAGCAGTTACTCAAGGGGCCACACTGAAGCTTTCTTT
.	TRBJ2-5	TRBV30	.	CACTGSQGLETQYF	TGTGCCTGTACCGGGAGTCAGGGTTTGGAGACCCAGTACTTC
TRBD1	TRBJ1-1	TRBV10-3	.	CAIRGDRDVLAFF	TGTGCCATCAGGGGTGACAGGGATGTTTTAGCTTTCTTT
.	TRBJ2-2	TRBV6-5	.	CASSDSENTGELFF	TGTGCCAGCAGCGACTCTGAGAACACCGGGGAGCTGTTTTTT
TRBD1	TRBJ2-5	TRBV11-3	.	CASSPAGTGRETQYF	TGTGCCAGCAGCCCAGCCGGGACAGGGAGGGAGACCCAGTACTTC
TRBD2	TRBJ2-5	TRBV2	.	CASSETLAEYF	TGTGCCAGCAGTGAAACACTAGCGGAGTACTTC
.	TRBJ2-5	TRBV18	.	CASSPLGAGAIQETQYF	TGTGCCAGCTCACCCCTGGGGGCGGGAGCAATACAAGAGACCCAGTACTTC
.	TRBJ1-2	TRBV19	.	CASSIPSATNNYGYTF	TGTGCCAGTAGTATCCCTTCCGCTACCAACAACTATGGCTACACCTTC
.	TRBJ2-6	TRBV25-1	.	CASSGASGANVLTF	TGTGCCAGCAGTGGGGCCTCTGGGGCCAACGTCCTGACTTTC
TRBD1	TRBJ2-7	TRBV5-1	.	CASSRWTGPGDEQYF	TGCGCCAGCAGCCGGTGGACAGGGCCCGGGGACGAGCAGTACTTC
.	TRBJ2-3	TRBV7-8	.	CASSSSQGKKGDF	TGTGCCAGCAGCTCATCCCAGGGGAAAAAGGGGGATTTT
.	TRBJ2-3	TRBV28	once	CASTLSGSTDTQYF	TGTGCCAGCACGCTGAGCGGGAGCACAGATACGCAGTATTTT
.	TRBJ1-5	TRBV2	once	CASGGDGVQPQHF	TGTGCCAGCGGTGGAGACGGGGTCCAGCCCCAGCATTTT
TRBD1	TRBJ1-2	TRBV6-6	.	CATTGEFGYTF	TGTGCCACTACAGGGGAATTTGGCTACACCTTC
TRBD2	TRBJ2-3	TRBV10-2	.	CASRRTSGRRDTQYF	TGCGCCAGCAGACGGACTAGCGGGAGAAGGGATACGCAGTATTTT
.	TRBJ1-1	TRBV27	.	CASSLGRGNTEAFF	TGTGCCAGCAGTTTGGGCAGGGGGAACACTGAAGCTTTCTTT
.	TRBJ2-7	TRBV18	.	CASSLGRVAYEQYF	TGTGCCAGCTCACTCGGCAGGGTAGCCTACGAGCAGTACTTC
.	TRBJ1-2	TRBV28	.	CASSPLTRGHGYTF	TGTGCCAGCAGTCCCCTCACCAGGGGCCATGGCTACACCTTC